In this sample, the clone carrying this TCR beta chain turned up many times. In TCRdb, the RT-PCR reads were re-called with MiXCR into one record per CDR3 protein. The sample shows hundreds of thousands of distinct CDR3 sequences, approximately 15% of them seen only once. J was trimmed by 5 bases and V by 5 bases; bases with no gene match: 9. The germline V gene has CDR1 SGHRS and CDR2 YFSETQ. The CDR3 extends over 15 amino acids. The sequence was collected from a female donor in good health, serving as a healthy control. The J gene is TRBJ2-5, the V gene TRBV5-1; TRBD1 agrees at 10 bases. Source material: memory CD4+ T cells from blood. The DNA for the CDR3 is TGCGCCAGCAGTAATGGACAGGGGGAGAGGGAGACCCAGTACTTC. This encodes CASSNGQGERETQYF.